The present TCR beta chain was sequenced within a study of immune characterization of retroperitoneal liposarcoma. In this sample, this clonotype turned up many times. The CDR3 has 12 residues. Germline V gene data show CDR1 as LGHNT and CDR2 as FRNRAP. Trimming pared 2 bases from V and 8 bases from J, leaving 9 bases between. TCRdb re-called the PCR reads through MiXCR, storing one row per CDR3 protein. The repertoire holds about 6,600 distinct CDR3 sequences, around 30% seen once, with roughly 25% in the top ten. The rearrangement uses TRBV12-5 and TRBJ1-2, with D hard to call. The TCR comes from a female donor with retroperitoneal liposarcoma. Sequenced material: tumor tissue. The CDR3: CASGLTGEGYTF. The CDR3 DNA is TGTGCTAGTGGTTTGACTGGGGAGGGCTACACCTTC.